This TCR beta chain was obtained from a study of T cell responses to AZD1222 COVID-19 vaccine. Overall study findings and caveats: Donor demographics were predominantly white British with a female majority; clonal diversity may be underestimated.

The CDR3 spans 17 residues. V shed 2 bases and J 4 bases; nucleotides not matched to a gene: 5. In germline, CDR1 is LGHDT, CDR2 YNNKEL (reference sequence). Produced via immunoSEQ multiplex PCR; TCRdb's table is partial and in-frame only. The sample consists of roughly 160,000 clones, around nine tenths of them appearing once. As concerns this clone: Its antigen remains unidentified.

Sequences were derived from peripheral blood, sampled 28 days after the second AZD1222 dose. The TCR comes from an adult who received the AZD1222 COVID-19 vaccine. The V call is TRBV3-1 (or the pseudogene TRBV3-2), the J call TRBJ2-5; TRBD2 agrees at 15 bases. The CDR3 sequence is CASSQPGLAGGRETQYF. CDR3 coding DNA: TGTGCCAGCAGCCAACCAGGACTAGCGGGGGGGCGAGAGACCCAGTACTTC.